The rows below give T cell receptor beta chains drawn from one sample of a study of blood T cells in healthy people across ages. TCRdb fed the 5' RACE reads into MiXCR, producing one record per CDR3 protein. The table lists around 990,000 distinct CDR3 sequences, roughly two fifths of them singletons, with 10% to 15% in the top ten. Sequences were obtained from blood. The receptors were gathered from a man in his late teens or twenties in good health. Each CDR3 is given with its conserved first and last residue. Each record gives: CDR3 DNA, CDR3 protein, clone size, D gene, V gene, J gene. The D gene is left open where the match is weak. Only part of the rows carry a size: once, few, many, or a class if the clone is expanded.

CDR3 DNA: TGCAGTGCTAGAGTTTTTTACCCCGAGGAGCGGGGGGACACAGATACGCAGTATTTT; CDR3 protein: CSARVFYPEERGDTDTQYF; clone size: once; D gene: TRBD2; V gene: TRBV20-1; J gene: TRBJ2-3
CDR3 DNA: TGTGCCAGCAGCGGACTAGCGGGGTACAATGAGCAGTACTTC; CDR3 protein: CASSGLAGYNEQYF; clone size: .; D gene: TRBD2; V gene: TRBV11-2; J gene: TRBJ2-7
CDR3 DNA: TGTGCCACCAGCAGAGGCGCAATCCAGGGCCGTCCAACCTCTAATGAAAAACTGTTTTTT; CDR3 protein: CATSRGAIQGRPTSNEKLFF; clone size: few; D gene: .; V gene: TRBV15; J gene: TRBJ1-4
CDR3 DNA: TGTGCCAGCAGTGAGCCGGGGACAGGGTGGCAGCCCCAGCATTTT; CDR3 protein: CASSEPGTGWQPQHF; clone size: few; D gene: TRBD1; V gene: TRBV25-1; J gene: TRBJ1-5
CDR3 DNA: TGTGCCAGCAGCCCCAGGAGGTACTATGGCTTCACCTTC; CDR3 protein: CASSPRRYYGFTF; clone size: .; D gene: .; V gene: TRBV6-5; J gene: TRBJ1-2
CDR3 DNA: TGTGCCAGCAGTTACTCGATTGGCCAGAACACCGGGGAGCTGTTTTTT; CDR3 protein: CASSYSIGQNTGELFF; clone size: .; D gene: .; V gene: TRBV6-5; J gene: TRBJ2-2
CDR3 DNA: TGTGCCAGCAGCCAAGGGAGCACAGGGGATCGGCATTTT; CDR3 protein: CASSQGSTGDRHF; clone size: .; D gene: TRBD1; V gene: TRBV3-1; J gene: TRBJ1-5
CDR3 DNA: TGTGCCAGCAGCTTAAGGTGGTCGGGCAGCCCCTACGAGCAGTACTTC; CDR3 protein: CASSLRWSGSPYEQYF; clone size: .; D gene: .; V gene: TRBV11-2; J gene: TRBJ2-7
CDR3 DNA: TGTGCCAGCAGTTCCGGTACATCGGCGACTGAAGCTTTCTTT; CDR3 protein: CASSSGTSATEAFF; clone size: .; D gene: .; V gene: TRBV5-4; J gene: TRBJ1-1
CDR3 DNA: TGTGCCAGTAGTACCGGGACAGCCACAGGCGGTGAAAAACTGTTTTTT; CDR3 protein: CASSTGTATGGEKLFF; clone size: .; D gene: TRBD1; V gene: TRBV19; J gene: TRBJ1-4
CDR3 DNA: TGCGCCAGCAGCTTGCTACCAGGGGGCTTGAGTGACTATGGCTACACCTTC; CDR3 protein: CASSLLPGGLSDYGYTF; clone size: few; D gene: TRBD1; V gene: TRBV5-1; J gene: TRBJ1-2
CDR3 DNA: TGTGTCAGCAGCCCGGGACAGGGTTTCTATGGCTACACCTTC; CDR3 protein: CVSSPGQGFYGYTF; clone size: once; D gene: TRBD1; V gene: TRBV5-6; J gene: TRBJ1-2
CDR3 DNA: TGCAGTGCTAGAGTAGGAGGAACTAGCAATCAGCCCCAGCATTTT; CDR3 protein: CSARVGGTSNQPQHF; clone size: .; D gene: .; V gene: TRBV20-1; J gene: TRBJ1-5
CDR3 DNA: TGCAGTGCTAGTGACAGGGGAATGGACTATGGCTACACCTTC; CDR3 protein: CSASDRGMDYGYTF; clone size: .; D gene: TRBD1; V gene: TRBV20-1; J gene: TRBJ1-2
CDR3 DNA: TGTGCCAGCGGGTTTTACATAGCGGGGAGAACAGATACGCAGTATTTT; CDR3 protein: CASGFYIAGRTDTQYF; clone size: .; D gene: TRBD2; V gene: TRBV27; J gene: TRBJ2-3
CDR3 DNA: TGTGCCAGCAAGACCGGGACAGGTGCCGGAAACACCATATATTTT; CDR3 protein: CASKTGTGAGNTIYF; clone size: .; D gene: TRBD1; V gene: TRBV2; J gene: TRBJ1-3
CDR3 DNA: TGTGCCAGCAGCTCAGGACAGACTTGTTTTAGCACAGATACGCAGTATTTT; CDR3 protein: CASSSGQTCFSTDTQYF; clone size: .; D gene: .; V gene: TRBV5-5; J gene: TRBJ2-3
CDR3 DNA: TGTGCCAGCAGCGTAGGCGACGGATACAGCACAGATACGCAGTATTTT; CDR3 protein: CASSVGDGYSTDTQYF; clone size: few; D gene: .; V gene: TRBV9; J gene: TRBJ2-3
CDR3 DNA: TGCGCCAGCAGCTTGTCGCTAGCGGCACTTAGCACAGATACGCAGTATTTT; CDR3 protein: CASSLSLAALSTDTQYF; clone size: .; D gene: TRBD2; V gene: TRBV5-1; J gene: TRBJ2-3
CDR3 DNA: TGTGCCATCAAGCCAGGACGCCCTATTTATGGCTACACCTTC; CDR3 protein: CAIKPGRPIYGYTF; clone size: few; D gene: .; V gene: TRBV10-3; J gene: TRBJ1-2
CDR3 DNA: TGCAGTGCTTGGCGGGGTTTAGACGGAGGTACGCAGTATTTT; CDR3 protein: CSAWRGLDGGTQYF; clone size: .; D gene: .; V gene: TRBV20-1; J gene: TRBJ2-3
CDR3 DNA: TGTGCCAGCAGAGGGACAGGGCTCAATGAAAAACTGTTTTTT; CDR3 protein: CASRGTGLNEKLFF; clone size: .; D gene: TRBD1; V gene: TRBV6-5; J gene: TRBJ1-4
CDR3 DNA: TGTGCCAGCAGCTTAAGCTATGGGAACACTGAAGCTTTCTTT; CDR3 protein: CASSLSYGNTEAFF; clone size: .; D gene: .; V gene: TRBV7-3; J gene: TRBJ1-1
CDR3 DNA: TGTGCCACCCATGGGAGGGTAGAAGCTTTCTTT; CDR3 protein: CATHGRVEAFF; clone size: once; D gene: .; V gene: TRBV2; J gene: TRBJ1-1